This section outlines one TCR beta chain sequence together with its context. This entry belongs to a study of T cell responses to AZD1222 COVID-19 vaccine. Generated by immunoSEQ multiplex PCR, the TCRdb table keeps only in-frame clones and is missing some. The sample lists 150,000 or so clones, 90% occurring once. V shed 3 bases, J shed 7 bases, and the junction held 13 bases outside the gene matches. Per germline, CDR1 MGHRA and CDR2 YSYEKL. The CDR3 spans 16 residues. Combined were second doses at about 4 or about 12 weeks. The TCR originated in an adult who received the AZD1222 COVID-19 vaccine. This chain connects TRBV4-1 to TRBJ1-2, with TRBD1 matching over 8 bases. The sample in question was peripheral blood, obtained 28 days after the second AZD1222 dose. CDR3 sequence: CASSQPNQGQGAGYTF. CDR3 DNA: TGCGCCAGCAGCCAGCCGAACCAAGGACAGGGTGCTGGCTACACCTTC.